This record covers a single T cell receptor (beta chain). Its antigen is unknown. It has no much larger one-base neighbor in the sample; base qualities were not kept. At the junction V is shortened by 2 bases and J by 5 bases, with 14 bases in between. Inclusive of the bounding cysteine and phenylalanine, the CDR3 is 15 residues long. Here the CDR3 DNA is all that survives: 45 bases in frame from base 1. Looking up the germline V gene yields CDR1 SNHLY and CDR2 FYNNEI. The sample is drawn from a study of shared clonotypes between healthy human individuals (dated by TCRdb to about 2020). Some background on the complete study: A couple of women and a few men aged 18 to 49 years were included in the cohort. For each donor, CD4 naive and CD4 memory were each given three plates, CD8 naive was given two plates, and CD8 memory was given one plate. Different laboratories and diverse techniques were used to prepare libraries and sequence TCR repertoires, to increase sequencing depth and limit assay-specific biases. To estimate repertoire size and how much clonotype sharing occurs between individuals, the study deeply sequenced the blood TCR repertoires of about 5 healthy adults. Leukapheresis yielded between about 0.85 and 10 billion PBMCs per donor. The paper as a whole reports these results and caveats: Pairwise subsampling indicated that sequencing depth was expected to affect the degree of clonotype sharing among donors. Larger estimated clonotype richness was generally found for naive subsets than for memory subsets. Only blood was sampled, and tissue TCR repertoires likely differ from those in blood. Higher generation probabilities were observed for clonotypes shared by all four sorted-subset donors than for non-shared clonotypes. Sharing across a few donors was observed for 4.5% to 6.5% of naive CD4, under 4% of naive CD8, 2% to 2.5% of memory CD4, and about 0.39% of memory CD8 clonotypes. The genetic and exposure-history diversity represented was limited by the small number of donors. Rarefaction of sorted-subset datasets indicated incomplete sequencing despite the large sequencing depth.

Donors were healthy HIV-negative adults with no recently reported acute infections or vaccinations. Only Caucasian adults living in Nashville, Tennessee, USA were represented among the donors. CD4+ T cells were enriched by magnetic negative selection; naive cells were then positively selected on CD45RA, and the negative fraction formed the memory subset. Blood was obtained by leukapheresis, after which PBMCs were separated by Ficoll-Histopaque density gradient centrifugation and cryopreserved in liquid nitrogen vapor phase. Purity and quantity of every magnetically sorted T cell population were checked by analytical flow cytometry. Genomic DNA was isolated from each sorted fraction and quantified by UV absorbance on a Nanodrop 2000c. Using the deep immunoSEQ assay, multiplex PCR amplified TCR CDR3 regions from genomic DNA. Extracted genomic DNA from each cell subset was distributed evenly across all wells of several immunoSEQ 96-well plates, and each plate was treated as a replicate. Each replicate PCR for sorted subsets received around 210 ng genomic DNA, equal to roughly 30,000 T cell genomes. The purified libraries were quantified using a Qubit 3.0 fluorometer, sized with a Bioanalyzer 2100, and then quantified again using the KAPA Library Quantification kit. Every immunoSEQ 96-well plate was sequenced on a separate single-read 150-cycle Illumina NextSeq 550 flow cell. From the authors' description of their analysis: Because the immunoSEQ output included only junctional sequences and no quality scores, the filtering could not be the same as the filtering used for full-length reads. Sequences were annotated with PyIR, a Python wrapper for IgBLAST v1.9, using IMGT germline references to assign V/J genes and CDR3. Reads with weak V/J assignments (E-value above 1e-6), missing CDR3, stop codons, out-of-frame junctions, or ambiguous translated residues were removed. V3J clonotypes were defined by identical inferred V gene, J gene, and CDR3 amino acid sequence. Percentage overlap between repertoires was calculated by dividing the number of shared unique clonotypes by the size of the smaller repertoire. Three approaches were used to assess repertoire richness: RTK rarefaction, the Chao1 estimator, and Recon v2.1 estimates of unobserved clonotypes. OLGA was used to compute generation probabilities for all TCRbeta clonotypes that the gDNA method yielded from four donors. Here the immuneACCESS table is served through TCRdb, limited to in-frame sequences with V and J called. Missing clones are a known gap in these copies; in checked studies unresolved V genes cover under half, and the rest lacks a known reason. D and trimming come from the DNA, and the V and J calls and clone size come from that table. The sample profile shows approximately 700,000 clones; 55% to 85% of them were found once. The ten largest clones take up around 2% of the sample.

Here the chain combines TRBV2 and TRBJ2-3; the D gene assignment is perhaps TRBD1 or TRBD2, with each matching 5 bases. This TCR derives from a woman in her 30s in good health. The specimen was memory CD4+ T cells sorted from blood. The cell subset or site label, read with the paper, signifies: CD45RA-negative fraction. The DNA sequence is given as TGTGCCAGCAGTGAACGGGGCAGGGCGGGAGATACGCAGTATTTT. Its protein reads: CASSERGRAGDTQYF.